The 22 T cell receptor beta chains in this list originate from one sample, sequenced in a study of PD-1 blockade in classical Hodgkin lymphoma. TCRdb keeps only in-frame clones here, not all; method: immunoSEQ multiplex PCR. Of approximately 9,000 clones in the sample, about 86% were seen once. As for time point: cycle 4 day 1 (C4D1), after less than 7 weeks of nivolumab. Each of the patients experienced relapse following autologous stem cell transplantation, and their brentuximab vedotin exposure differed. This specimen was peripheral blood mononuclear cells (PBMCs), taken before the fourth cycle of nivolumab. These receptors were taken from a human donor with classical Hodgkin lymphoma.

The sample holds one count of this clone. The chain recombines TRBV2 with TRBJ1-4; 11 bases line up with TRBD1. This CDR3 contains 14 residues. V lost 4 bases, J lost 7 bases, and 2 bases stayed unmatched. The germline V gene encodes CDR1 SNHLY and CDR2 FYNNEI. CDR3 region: CASSGGTGGEKLFF. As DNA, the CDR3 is TGTGCCAGCAGTGGGGGGACAGGGGGTGAAAAACTGTTTTTT.

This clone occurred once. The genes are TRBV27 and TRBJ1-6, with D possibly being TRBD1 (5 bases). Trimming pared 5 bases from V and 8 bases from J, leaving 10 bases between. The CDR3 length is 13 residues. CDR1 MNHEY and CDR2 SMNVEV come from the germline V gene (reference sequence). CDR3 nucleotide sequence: TGTGCCAGCAGTCCCCGACAGTATTCACCCCTCCACTTT. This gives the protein CASSPRQYSPLHF.

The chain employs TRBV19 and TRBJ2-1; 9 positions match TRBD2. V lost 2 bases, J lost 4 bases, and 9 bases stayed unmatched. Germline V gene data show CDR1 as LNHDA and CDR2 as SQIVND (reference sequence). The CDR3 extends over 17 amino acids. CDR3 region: CASSITAPSGVYNEQFF. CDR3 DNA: TGTGCCAGTAGTATAACCGCTCCTAGCGGGGTTTACAATGAGCAGTTCTTC.

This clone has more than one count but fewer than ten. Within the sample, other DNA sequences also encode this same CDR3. The CDR3 reads CASSLRLAGGPTDTQYF. The CDR3 nucleotides read TGTGCCAGCAGCTTACGACTAGCGGGGGGGCCTACAGATACGCAGTATTTT. The V gene is TRBV5-4, the J gene TRBJ2-3, with TRBD2 identical over 14 bases. Germline CDR1 is SGHNT and CDR2 is YYREEE (reference sequence). The CDR3 runs to 17 residues. V shed 2 bases and J 3 bases; nucleotides not matched to a gene: 5.

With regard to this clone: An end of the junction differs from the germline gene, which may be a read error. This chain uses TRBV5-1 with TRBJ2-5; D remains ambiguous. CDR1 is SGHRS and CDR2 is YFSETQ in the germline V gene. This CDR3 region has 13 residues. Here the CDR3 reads CASTLGDEETQYF. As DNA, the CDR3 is TGCGCCAGCACCTTGGGTGACGAAGAGACCCAGTACTTC.

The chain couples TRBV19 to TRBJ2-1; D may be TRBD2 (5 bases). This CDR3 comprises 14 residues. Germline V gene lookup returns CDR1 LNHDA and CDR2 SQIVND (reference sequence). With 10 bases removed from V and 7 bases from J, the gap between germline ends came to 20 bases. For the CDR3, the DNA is TGTGCCACAGCGCGAGTTGAGAGGAGGAATGAGCAGTTCTTC. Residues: CATARVERRNEQFF.

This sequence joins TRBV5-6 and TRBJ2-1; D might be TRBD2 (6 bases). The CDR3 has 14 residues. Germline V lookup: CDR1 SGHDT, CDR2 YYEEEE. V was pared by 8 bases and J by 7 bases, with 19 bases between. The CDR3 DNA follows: TGTGCCAGTACGCTCTCTACTAGCCTAAATGAGCAGTTCTTC. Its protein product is CASTLSTSLNEQFF.

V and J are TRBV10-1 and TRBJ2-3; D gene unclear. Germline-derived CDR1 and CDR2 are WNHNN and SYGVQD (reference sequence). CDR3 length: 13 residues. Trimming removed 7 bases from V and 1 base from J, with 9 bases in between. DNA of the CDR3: TGCGCCAGCAAATATGTCGGCACAGATACGCAGTATTTT. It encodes CASKYVGTDTQYF.

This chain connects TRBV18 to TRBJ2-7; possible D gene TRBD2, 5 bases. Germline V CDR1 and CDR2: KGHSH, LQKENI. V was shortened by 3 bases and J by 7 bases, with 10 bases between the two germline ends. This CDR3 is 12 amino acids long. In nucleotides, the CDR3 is TGTGCCAGCTCACCTTACGGGGATGAGCAGTACTTC. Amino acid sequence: CASSPYGDEQYF.

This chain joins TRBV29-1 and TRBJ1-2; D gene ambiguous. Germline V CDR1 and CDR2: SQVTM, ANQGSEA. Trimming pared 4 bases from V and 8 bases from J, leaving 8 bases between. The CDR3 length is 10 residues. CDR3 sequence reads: CSVAVRGYTF. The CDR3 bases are TGCAGCGTTGCTGTGCGAGGCTACACCTTC.

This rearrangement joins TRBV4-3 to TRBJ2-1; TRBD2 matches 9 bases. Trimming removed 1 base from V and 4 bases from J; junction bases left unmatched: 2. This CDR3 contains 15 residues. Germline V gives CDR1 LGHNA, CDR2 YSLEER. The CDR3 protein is CASSQVAGGYNEQFF. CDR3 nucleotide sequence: TGCGCCAGCAGCCAAGTTGCGGGGGGGTACAATGAGCAGTTCTTC.

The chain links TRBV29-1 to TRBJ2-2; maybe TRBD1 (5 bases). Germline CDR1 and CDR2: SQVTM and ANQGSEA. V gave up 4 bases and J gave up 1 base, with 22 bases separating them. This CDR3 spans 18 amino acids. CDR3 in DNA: TGCAGCGTTGGGGGAAATGAGAAGGGGCTGGGGAACACCGGGGAGCTGTTTTTT. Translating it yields CSVGGNEKGLGNTGELFF.

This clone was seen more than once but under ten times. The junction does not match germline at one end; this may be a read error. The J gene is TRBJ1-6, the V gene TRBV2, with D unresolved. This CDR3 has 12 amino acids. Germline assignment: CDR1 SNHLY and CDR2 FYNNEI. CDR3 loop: CASKPQFSSLHF. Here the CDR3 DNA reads TGTGCCAGCAAACCCCAATTTTCATCCCTCCACTTT.

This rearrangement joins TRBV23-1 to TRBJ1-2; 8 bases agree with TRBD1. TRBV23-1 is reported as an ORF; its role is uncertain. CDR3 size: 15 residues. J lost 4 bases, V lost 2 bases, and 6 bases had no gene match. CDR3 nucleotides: TGCGCCAGCAGTCAAAACCGGGACAGGTCCTATGGCTACACCTTC. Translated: CASSQNRDRSYGYTF.

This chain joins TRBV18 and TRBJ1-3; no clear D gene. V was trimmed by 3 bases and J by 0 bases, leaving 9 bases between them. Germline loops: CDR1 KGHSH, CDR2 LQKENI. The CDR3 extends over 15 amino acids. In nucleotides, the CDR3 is TGTGCCAGCTCACCGATAGGCCTCTCTGGAAACACCATATATTTT. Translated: CASSPIGLSGNTIYF.

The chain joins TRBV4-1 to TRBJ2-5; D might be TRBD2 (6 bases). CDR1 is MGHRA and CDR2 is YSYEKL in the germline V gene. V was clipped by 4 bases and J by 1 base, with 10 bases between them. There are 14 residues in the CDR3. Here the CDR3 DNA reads TGCGCCAGCAGCCCCCGGGACTCCCAAGAGACCCAGTACTTC. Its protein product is CASSPRDSQETQYF.

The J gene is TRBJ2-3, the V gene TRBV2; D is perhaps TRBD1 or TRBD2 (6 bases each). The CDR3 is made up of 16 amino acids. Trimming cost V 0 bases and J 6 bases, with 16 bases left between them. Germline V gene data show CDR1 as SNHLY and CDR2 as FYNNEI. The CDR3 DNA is TGTGCCAGCAGTGAAGCGCTTCGGGGGCCCAGGGATACGCAGTATTTT. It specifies CASSEALRGPRDTQYF.

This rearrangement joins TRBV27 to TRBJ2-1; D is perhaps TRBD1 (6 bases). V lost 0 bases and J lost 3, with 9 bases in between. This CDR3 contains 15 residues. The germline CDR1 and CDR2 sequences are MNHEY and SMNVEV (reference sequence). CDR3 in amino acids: CASSLSARGYNEQFF. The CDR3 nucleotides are TGTGCCAGCAGTTTATCCGCCAGGGGCTACAATGAGCAGTTCTTC.

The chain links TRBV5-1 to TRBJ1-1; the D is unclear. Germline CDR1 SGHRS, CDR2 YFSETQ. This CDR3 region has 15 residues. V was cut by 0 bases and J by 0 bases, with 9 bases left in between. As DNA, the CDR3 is TGCGCCAGCAGCTTGGCGCCGAACATGAACACTGAAGCTTTCTTT. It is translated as CASSLAPNMNTEAFF.

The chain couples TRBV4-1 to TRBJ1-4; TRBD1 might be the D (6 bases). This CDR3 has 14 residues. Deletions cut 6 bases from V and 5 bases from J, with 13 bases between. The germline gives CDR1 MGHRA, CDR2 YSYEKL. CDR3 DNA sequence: TGCGCCAGCAGGAGGGGACACCAGAATGAAAAACTGTTTTTT. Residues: CASRRGHQNEKLFF.

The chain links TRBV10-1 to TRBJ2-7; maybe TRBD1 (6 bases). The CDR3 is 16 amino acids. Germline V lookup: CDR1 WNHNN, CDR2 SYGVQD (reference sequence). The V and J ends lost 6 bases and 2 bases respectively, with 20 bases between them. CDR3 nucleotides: TGCGCCAGCAGCTCCACGGACAGCGCGACCCCCTACGAGCAGTACTTC. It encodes CASSSTDSATPYEQYF.

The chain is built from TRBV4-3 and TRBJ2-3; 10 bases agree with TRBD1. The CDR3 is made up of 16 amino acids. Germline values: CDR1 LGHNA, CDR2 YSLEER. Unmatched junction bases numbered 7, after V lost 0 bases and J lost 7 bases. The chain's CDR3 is CASSQDLRQGANTQYF. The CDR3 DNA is TGCGCCAGCAGCCAAGACCTAAGACAGGGGGCGAATACGCAGTATTTT.